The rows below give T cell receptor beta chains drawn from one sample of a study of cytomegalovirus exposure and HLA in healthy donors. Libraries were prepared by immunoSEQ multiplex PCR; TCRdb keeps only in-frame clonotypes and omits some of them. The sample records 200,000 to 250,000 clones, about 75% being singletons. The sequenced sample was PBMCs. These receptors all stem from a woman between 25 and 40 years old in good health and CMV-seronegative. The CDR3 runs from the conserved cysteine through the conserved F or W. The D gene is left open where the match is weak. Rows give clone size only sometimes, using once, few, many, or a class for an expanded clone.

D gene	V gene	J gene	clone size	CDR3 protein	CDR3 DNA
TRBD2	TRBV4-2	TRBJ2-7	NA	CASSLASGNTYEQYF	TGTGCCAGCAGCCTAGCTAGCGGGAATACTTACGAGCAGTACTTC
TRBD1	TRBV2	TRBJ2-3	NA	CASSSRTGGTDTQYF	TGTGCCAGCAGTTCTCGGACAGGGGGCACAGATACGCAGTATTTT
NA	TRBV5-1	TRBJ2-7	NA	CASSLVVQGGSYEQYF	TGCGCCAGCAGCTTGGTTGTTCAGGGGGGTTCCTACGAGCAGTACTTC
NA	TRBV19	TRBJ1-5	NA	CASAGTRNQPQHF	TGTGCCAGCGCCGGGACTCGCAATCAGCCCCAGCATTTT
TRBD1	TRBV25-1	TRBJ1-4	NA	CASAVTGELEKLFF	TGTGCCAGCGCCGTAACAGGGGAGCTCGAAAAACTGTTTTTT
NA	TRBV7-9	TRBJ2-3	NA	CASSSMPHPDTQYF	TGTGCCAGCAGCTCTATGCCGCACCCAGATACGCAGTATTTT
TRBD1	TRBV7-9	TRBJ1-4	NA	CASSSQGVGEKLFF	TGTGCCAGCAGCTCACAGGGGGTTGGAGAAAAACTGTTTTTT
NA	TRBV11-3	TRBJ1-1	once	CASSLGRGTEAFF	TGTGCCAGCAGCTTAGGACGAGGAACTGAAGCTTTCTTT
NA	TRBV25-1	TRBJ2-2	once	CASSDPSSTALNTGELFF	TGTGCCAGCAGTGATCCATCCTCGACAGCCTTGAACACCGGGGAGCTGTTTTTT
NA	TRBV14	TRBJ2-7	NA	CASSQVAGRTYEQYF	TGTGCCAGCAGCCAAGTCGCGGGGCGGACCTACGAGCAGTACTTC
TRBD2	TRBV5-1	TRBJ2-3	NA	CASSEVAGGVTDTQYF	TGCGCCAGCAGCGAGGTAGCGGGGGGGGTCACAGATACGCAGTATTTT
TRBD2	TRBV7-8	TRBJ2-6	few	CASSLQWAGLAGSSGANVLTF	TGTGCCAGCAGCCTCCAGTGGGCCGGACTAGCGGGTAGCTCTGGGGCCAACGTCCTGACTTTC
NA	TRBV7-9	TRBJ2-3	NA	CASSLRVIADTQYF	TGTGCCAGCAGCTTGAGGGTGATCGCAGATACGCAGTATTTT
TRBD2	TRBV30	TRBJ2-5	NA	CAWSGGSAGGVQETQYF	TGTGCCTGGAGTGGGGGCTCAGCGGGGGGAGTTCAAGAGACCCAGTACTTC
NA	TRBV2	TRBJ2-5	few	CASSPPDASFETQYF	TGTGCCAGCAGTCCCCCTGATGCCAGTTTTGAGACCCAGTACTTC
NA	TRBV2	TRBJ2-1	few	CASIREEMNEQFF	TGTGCCAGCATCCGAGAGGAGATGAATGAGCAGTTCTTC
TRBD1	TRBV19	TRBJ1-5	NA	CASMGQPSNQPQHF	TGTGCCAGTATGGGACAGCCGAGCAATCAGCCCCAGCATTTT
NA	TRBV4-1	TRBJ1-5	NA	CASSQVVSNQPQHF	TGCGCCAGCAGCCAAGTAGTTAGCAATCAGCCCCAGCATTTT
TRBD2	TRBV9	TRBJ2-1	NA	CAISVAPPQRGLVDEQFF	TGTGCCATCAGCGTAGCTCCCCCCCAGCGGGGGCTGGTGGATGAGCAGTTCTTC
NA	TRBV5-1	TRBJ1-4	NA	CASSFLPDNEKLFF	TGCGCCAGCAGCTTCCTACCCGATAATGAAAAACTGTTTTTT
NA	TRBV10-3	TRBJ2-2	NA	CAIKSGIANTGELFF	TGTGCCATCAAGTCCGGGATCGCGAACACCGGGGAGCTGTTTTTT
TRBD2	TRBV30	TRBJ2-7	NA	CAWGLAGDEQYF	TGTGCCTGGGGACTAGCGGGAGATGAGCAGTACTTC
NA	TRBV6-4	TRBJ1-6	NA	CASSDSTNSPLHF	TGTGCCAGCAGTGACTCGACAAATTCACCCCTCCACTTT